A selection of T cell receptor beta chains follows, all from one sample in a study of a mutant IDH1 vaccine in newly diagnosed glioma. For these TCRs, the target antigens are not known. Using immunoSEQ multiplex PCR, the repertoire was profiled, and TCRdb retains in-frame clones only, with some absent. Of about 130,000 clones in the sample, roughly 77% were seen once. Here the sequenced sample was PBMCs, taken from a glioma patient whose treatment included an IDH1 peptide vaccine. The receptors were sampled from a man in his forties with glioma. The CDR3 runs from the conserved cysteine through the conserved F or W. The D gene is left open where the match is weak. Not every row has a clone size; where given, it reads once, few, many or a size class.

clone_size | j_call | v_call | d_call | cdr3_aa | cdr3_nt
- | TRBJ2-5 | TRBV2 | TRBD2 | CASSGAGGPQETQYF | TGTGCCAGCAGCGGAGCGGGAGGGCCTCAAGAGACCCAGTACTTC
- | TRBJ1-3 | TRBV5-1 | - | CASSLEAGYTIYF | TGCGCCAGCAGCTTGGAGGCTGGGTACACCATATATTTT
few | TRBJ1-1 | TRBV7-9 | - | CASSSSGTEAFF | TGTGCCAGCAGCTCATCGGGCACTGAAGCTTTCTTT
- | TRBJ2-5 | TRBV5-5 | - | CASSRFTGAGETQYF | TGTGCCAGCAGCCGTTTCACAGGGGCGGGGGAGACCCAGTACTTC
- | TRBJ1-5 | TRBV4-1 | - | CASSQFRQGGNQPQHF | TGCGCCAGCAGCCAATTCCGCCAGGGAGGGAATCAGCCCCAGCATTTT
- | TRBJ2-1 | TRBV7-2 | - | CASSSRGARSYNEQFF | TGTGCCAGCAGCTCCCGGGGGGCTCGCTCCTACAATGAGCAGTTCTTC
few | TRBJ2-7 | TRBV20-1 | - | CSASTSYEQYF | TGCAGTGCTTCCACCTCCTACGAGCAGTACTTC
- | TRBJ2-1 | TRBV7-2 | TRBD2 | CASSWGLAEQFF | TGTGCCAGCAGCTGGGGACTAGCCGAGCAGTTCTTC
- | TRBJ1-1 | TRBV11-3 | TRBD1 | CASSPSTGGDTEAFF | TGTGCCAGCAGCCCGTCCACAGGGGGTGACACTGAAGCTTTCTTT
- | TRBJ2-3 | TRBV6-6 | TRBD1 | CASRTGTESTDTQYF | TGTGCCAGCAGGACCGGGACAGAAAGCACAGATACGCAGTATTTT
- | TRBJ2-7 | TRBV2 | - | CASSEGIVLSYEQYF | TGTGCCAGCAGTGAAGGCATAGTGCTATCCTACGAGCAGTACTTC
- | TRBJ1-2 | TRBV6-6 | - | CASSYSVGPNYGYTF | TGTGCCAGCAGTTACTCGGTGGGACCGAACTATGGCTACACCTTC
- | TRBJ2-3 | TRBV27 | TRBD2 | CASTYLGLAGDADTQYF | TGTGCCAGCACCTACTTGGGACTAGCGGGAGATGCAGATACGCAGTATTTT
few | TRBJ2-2 | TRBV2 | - | CASRNPPVGELFF | TGTGCCAGCAGAAACCCGCCGGTCGGGGAGCTGTTTTTT
- | TRBJ2-5 | TRBV7-2 | - | CASNRGYQETQYF | TGTGCCAGCAACCGCGGGTACCAAGAGACCCAGTACTTC
- | TRBJ2-3 | TRBV29-1 | - | CSVRPSRGSSGTDTQYF | TGCAGCGTTCGTCCCTCTCGGGGGTCTAGCGGCACAGATACGCAGTATTTT
- | TRBJ2-7 | TRBV11-2 | - | CASSLGAGSSYEQYF | TGTGCCAGCAGCTTAGGTGCAGGGAGCTCCTACGAGCAGTACTTC
- | TRBJ2-5 | TRBV18 | - | CASSPRIQETQYF | TGTGCCAGCTCACCACGGATCCAAGAGACCCAGTACTTC
once | TRBJ1-1 | TRBV18 | - | CASSPYEWGLNTEAFF | TGTGCCAGCTCACCCTACGAATGGGGGCTGAACACTGAAGCTTTCTTT
- | TRBJ2-1 | TRBV10-3 | - | CAISAPYNEQFF | TGTGCCATCAGTGCACCCTACAATGAGCAGTTCTTC
- | TRBJ1-1 | TRBV15 | TRBD1 | CATVDRDGTEAFF | TGTGCCACCGTCGACAGGGATGGGACTGAAGCTTTCTTT
- | TRBJ2-3 | TRBV7-3 | TRBD2 | CASSSSGPGTDTQYF | TGTGCCAGCAGCTCTAGCGGGCCGGGCACAGATACGCAGTATTTT
- | TRBJ1-3 | TRBV6-5 | - | CASSYHGTSSGNTIYF | TGTGCCAGCAGTTACCATGGGACGAGCTCTGGAAACACCATATATTTT
- | TRBJ2-3 | TRBV27 | TRBD2 | CASRRLAGLADTQYF | TGTGCCAGCAGGAGACTAGCGGGCCTAGCCGATACGCAGTATTTT